The next 22 T cell receptor beta chains were all read from a single sample in a study of quantifying T cell responses using KT2 cells. Study as a whole: Reverse transcription used primers in the TCR alpha and beta constant regions.

The cDNA 3' end received a ligated oligonucleotide with a UMI. An equimolar mix of RC1.1 and RC1.2 primed the beta chain across TRBC1 and TRBC2. TCRdb processed the UMI-ligation and nested PCR reads anew with MiXCR; each CDR3 protein has one entry. The table lists about 33,000 distinct CDR3 sequences, approximately 10% of them singletons, with 9.7% in the top ten. The sequenced sample consisted of PBMCs spiked with cells of the T cell clone KT2. The receptor set was obtained from a human donor.

This clonotype has a handful of counts. The genes are TRBV3-1 and TRBJ2-2; 10 bases align to TRBD2. Germline loops: CDR1 LGHDT, CDR2 YNNKEL (reference sequence). V lost 4 bases to trimming and J lost 7 bases; unmatched junction nucleotides: 9. The CDR3 is 16 residues long. The CDR3 protein is CASSPSLAGDRGELFF. As DNA, the CDR3 is TGTGCCAGCAGCCCAAGTCTAGCGGGAGATCGCGGGGAGCTGTTTTTT. Complete variable domain (other parts from reference TRBV3-1 and TRBJ2-2): DTAVSQTPKYLVTQMGNDKSIKCEQNLGHDTMYWYKQDSKKFLKIMFSYNNKELIINETVPNRFSPKSPDKAHLNLHINSLELGDSAVYFCASSPSLAGDRGELFFGEGSRLTVL.

This clonotype has a count of ten or more. This chain links TRBV11-2 with TRBJ2-1; D might be TRBD2 (5 bases). Germline V lookup: CDR1 SGHAT, CDR2 FQNNGV. The CDR3 is made up of 13 amino acids. V lost 8 bases and J 9 bases, leaving 17 bases between the germline ends. The CDR3 sequence is CASGGGTLGEQFF. In DNA, the CDR3 is TGTGCCAGCGGAGGAGGCACCCTCGGTGAGCAGTTCTTC.

The V and J genes are TRBV10-2 and TRBJ2-7; 11 positions match TRBD2. J gave up 4 bases and V 6 bases, and 5 bases lay outside the gene matches. Germline CDR1 and CDR2: WSHSY and SAAADI. The CDR3 consists of 14 residues. The CDR3 sequence is CASREGLAVYEQYF. CDR3 bases: TGCGCCAGCAGGGAGGGACTAGCGGTTTACGAGCAGTACTTC.

The table lists this clonotype with a few counts. This chain joins TRBV29-1 and TRBJ1-2; 8 nucleotides align to TRBD1. Losses at the gene ends were 3 bases for V and 7 bases for J; bases not matched to a gene: 10. The germline gives CDR1 SQVTM, CDR2 ANQGSEA. This CDR3 is 14 amino acids long. Here the CDR3 DNA reads TGCAGCGTTGATTCCCCGACAGGGGTTGGTGGCTACACCTTC. Amino acid sequence: CSVDSPTGVGGYTF.

This clonotype was detected many times. V usage is TRBV9 and J usage is TRBJ1-3; tentatively, D is TRBD1 (6 bases). The V and J ends lost 3 bases and 4 bases respectively, with 17 bases between them. The germline V gene has CDR1 SGDLS and CDR2 YYNGEE. CDR3 length equals 16 residues. The CDR3 sequence: CASSGTSTGLGNTIYF. In DNA, the CDR3 is TGTGCCAGCAGCGGGACGTCAACAGGGCTCGGAAACACCATATATTTT.

The rearrangement joins TRBV4-1 to TRBJ2-1, with TRBD2 matching 9 bases. This CDR3 is built from 16 residues. Per germline, CDR1 MGHRA and CDR2 YSYEKL. With 1 base clipped from V and 5 bases from J, the junction kept 6 bases outside the gene matches. Here the CDR3 reads CASSQALAGSDNEQFF. The DNA of the CDR3 is TGCGCCAGCAGCCAAGCTCTAGCGGGGTCGGACAATGAGCAGTTCTTC.

The gene calls are TRBV5-1 and TRBJ2-3; possibly TRBD2 for D (6 bases). The CDR3 has 15 amino acids. CDR1 is SGHRS, CDR2 YFSETQ, per germline. V lost 4 bases and J 6 bases, leaving 18 bases between the germline ends. CDR3 in amino acids: CASSERLEGVDTQYF. The CDR3 coding sequence is TGCGCCAGCAGCGAAAGACTAGAGGGAGTTGATACGCAGTATTTT.

This clonotype was seen at least ten times. V is TRBV18 and J is TRBJ1-1; no firm D call. V shed 5 bases and J shed 0 bases, with 7 bases lying between them. The CDR3 loop spans 13 amino acids. CDR1 and CDR2 from the germline V gene are KGHSH and LQKENI. CDR3 nucleotides: TGTGCCAGCTCATCGGACCTGAACACTGAAGCTTTCTTT. Residues: CASSSDLNTEAFF.

This sequence joins TRBV5-1 and TRBJ2-5; 9 nucleotides align to TRBD2. Germline values: CDR1 SGHRS, CDR2 YFSETQ. J was trimmed by 6 bases and V by 3 bases; bases with no gene match: 12. This CDR3 has 16 residues. In DNA, the CDR3 is TGCGCCAGCAGCTATTCCGGGACTAGCTCTTGGAAGACCCAGTACTTC. Its protein is CASSYSGTSSWKTQYF.

In this sample, this clonotype turned up a few times. The chain employs TRBV7-6 and TRBJ2-5; D uncertain. CDR3 length: 13 residues. CDR1 is SGHVS, CDR2 FNYEAQ, per germline. The V end lost 0 bases, the J end lost 5 bases, and 7 bases lay between the germline ends. Here the CDR3 DNA reads TGTGCCAGCAGCTTAGCGCTGCTGGAGACCCAGTACTTC. Translated: CASSLALLETQYF.

This chain uses TRBV5-6 with TRBJ2-1; D remains unclear. The germline V gene has CDR1 SGHDT and CDR2 YYEEEE. Trimming removed 8 bases at V and 6 bases at J, with 12 bases between. CDR3 length: 12 amino acids. CDR3 loop: CASILRGNEQFF. For the CDR3, the DNA is TGTGCCAGTATCCTGCGAGGCAATGAGCAGTTCTTC.

This clonotype was recorded at least ten times. The rearrangement links TRBV29-1 to TRBJ2-3; 7 bases map to TRBD2. Germline V gene sequence: CDR1 SQVTM, CDR2 ANQGSEA. There are 14 residues in the CDR3. This CDR3 is CSALPSGVADTQYF. In DNA, the CDR3 is TGCAGTGCCCTACCCAGCGGGGTGGCAGATACGCAGTATTTT.

This clonotype appeared many times. The rearrangement uses TRBV12-2 and TRBJ1-5; the table's D gene call, TRBD1, was not cross checked with the DNA. TRBV12-2 is described as a pseudogene. The CDR3 runs 15 residues. This chain's CDR3 is CASRLAAGVCQPQHF. In DNA, the CDR3 is TGTGCAAGTCGCTTAGCTGCAGGGGTGTGCCAGCCCCAGCATTTT.

CDR3 coding DNA: TGTGCCAGCAGCTTCCATTCCTCGCGGAAGGGCGAACTAGCCAAAAACATTCAGTACTTC. Translation: CASSFHSSRKGELAKNIQYF. The chain has TRBV7-8 and TRBJ2-4; D gene ambiguous. The CDR3 sequence is 20 residues long. The V gene's germline CDR1 is SGHVS and CDR2 FQNEAQ. V was shortened by 3 bases and J by 0 bases, with 24 bases between the two germline ends.

This clonotype has a handful of counts. The chain employs TRBV3-1 and TRBJ2-3; TRBD2 is a possible D gene (5 bases). The CDR3 consists of 14 residues. V lost 1 base, J lost 4 bases, and 9 bases lay in between. CDR1 is LGHDT and CDR2 is YNNKEL in the germline V gene (reference sequence). The CDR3 protein is CASSQAVAPDTQYF. In nucleotides, the CDR3 is TGTGCCAGCAGCCAAGCGGTAGCGCCAGATACGCAGTATTTT.

This clonotype was observed many times. The chain is built from TRBV27 and TRBJ1-2, with 10 bases lining up with TRBD1. The CDR3 is 17 amino acids. V lost 2 bases to trimming and J lost 4 bases; unmatched junction nucleotides: 10. Looked up from germline, CDR1 is MNHEY and CDR2 is SMNVEV (reference sequence). The DNA for the CDR3 is TGTGCCAGCAGTTTACAGGGACAGGGGAGTGACCGCTATGGCTACACCTTC. It translates to CASSLQGQGSDRYGYTF.

A few counts support this clonotype. The rearrangement uses TRBV2 and TRBJ2-7; tentative D call: TRBD2 (6 bases). Trimming removed 6 bases from V and 1 base from J, with 13 bases in between. Germline values: CDR1 SNHLY, CDR2 FYNNEI. The CDR3 is 14 residues long. The CDR3 region is CASREGTGSYEQYF. The CDR3 DNA sequence: TGTGCCAGCAGGGAGGGGACGGGATCCTACGAGCAGTACTTC.

In its sample, this clonotype was seen many times. The rearrangement uses TRBV20-1 and TRBJ1-1; possible D gene TRBD1, 5 bases. CDR1 and CDR2 from the germline V gene are DFQATT and SNEGSKA (reference sequence). The ends were cut back, 1 base at V and 0 bases at J, with 9 bases in the middle. This CDR3 spans 14 amino acids. Here the CDR3 reads CSARAGALNTEAFF. Written as DNA, the CDR3 is TGCAGTGCTAGAGCCGGGGCGTTGAACACTGAAGCTTTCTTT.

This clonotype was observed a few times. The chain combines TRBV4-2 with TRBJ2-1, with 7 nucleotides matching TRBD2. The V segment lost 0 bases and the J segment 3 bases; nucleotides outside the gene matches: 5. This CDR3 has 16 amino acids. Germline lookup yields CDR1 LGHNA and CDR2 YNFKEQ. DNA of the CDR3: TGTGCCAGCAGCCAAGAAATCTCGGGAGGCTACAATGAGCAGTTCTTC. Translating it yields CASSQEISGGYNEQFF.

This chain connects TRBV25-1 to TRBJ2-5; D ambiguous. CDR3 size: 15 residues. The germline gives CDR1 MGHDK, CDR2 SYGVNS. Trimming pared 0 bases from V and 5 bases from J, leaving 13 bases between. The chain's CDR3 is CASSEYGLGEETQYF. The CDR3 DNA sequence: TGTGCCAGCAGTGAATATGGCCTGGGTGAGGAGACCCAGTACTTC.

The V and J genes are TRBV7-9 and TRBJ2-3; D not certain. This CDR3 spans 13 amino acids. V lost 1 base, J lost 11 bases, and 13 bases lay in between. Germline assignment: CDR1 SEHNR and CDR2 FQNEAQ (reference sequence). The CDR3 DNA follows: TGTGCCAGCAGCTTAGGTTTCCAGGAGCTGCAGTATTTT. Its translation: CASSLGFQELQYF.

This clonotype was recorded many times. This chain uses TRBV7-2 with TRBJ2-3; the match to TRBD2 covers 9 bases. The CDR3 loop spans 15 amino acids. Unmatched junction bases numbered 9, after V lost 5 bases and J lost 6 bases. Germline loops: CDR1 SGHTA, CDR2 FQGNSA. The CDR3 region has the DNA TGTGCCAGCAGCCCCAGCGGGAGGATCCCGGATACGCAGTATTTT. It yields the protein CASSPSGRIPDTQYF. Looking up the rest from reference TRBV7-2 and TRBJ2-3 gives the full variable domain: GAGVSQSPSNKVTEKGKDVELRCDPISGHTALYWYRQSLGQGLEFLIYFQGNSAPDKSGLPSDRFSAERTGGSVSTLTIQRTQQEDSAVYLCASSPSGRIPDTQYFGPGTRLTVL.